The 22 T cell receptor beta chains below were found in one sample sequenced in a study of cytomegalovirus exposure and HLA in healthy donors. The method was immunoSEQ multiplex PCR; TCRdb's version includes in-frame clones alone and lacks a portion of them. This table holds about 120,000 clones, over 75% found once. The source material was PBMCs. The receptor set was obtained from a woman between 18 and 30 years old in good health and CMV-seropositive.

The rearrangement links TRBV5-4 to TRBJ2-5; 7 bases are shared with TRBD1. The CDR3 spans 15 residues. Germline loops: CDR1 SGHNT, CDR2 YYREEE (reference sequence). With V trimmed by 2 bases and J by 5 bases, 9 bases remained unmatched. CDR3 coding DNA: TGTGCCAGCAGCTTAGGAGACAGGGTCGTGGAGACCCAGTACTTC. Translation gives CASSLGDRVVETQYF.

The V call is TRBV2, the J call TRBJ1-1, with a possible D match to TRBD1 (5 bases). The CDR3 sequence is 11 residues long. CDR1 SNHLY and CDR2 FYNNEI come from the germline V gene. V was pared by 6 bases and J by 7 bases, with 9 bases between. The CDR3, as DNA: TGTGCCAGCAGGACGGGGGATGAAGCTTTCTTT. Its protein is CASRTGDEAFF.

The chain is built from TRBV15 and TRBJ2-3; 10 bases fit TRBD1. CDR1 LNHNV and CDR2 YYDKDF come from the germline V gene (reference sequence). There are 14 residues in the CDR3. Trimming took 8 bases from V and 4 from J; bases not matched to a gene: 6. The CDR3 spells CATGDRGRADTQYF. Here the CDR3 DNA reads TGTGCCACCGGGGACAGGGGCAGGGCAGATACGCAGTATTTT.

The chain uses TRBV6-5 and TRBJ2-1, with 8 positions matching TRBD1. Per germline, CDR1 MNHEY and CDR2 SVGAGI. The CDR3 consists of 15 residues. With V trimmed by 5 bases and J by 3 bases, 6 bases remained unmatched. The CDR3 nucleotides are TGTGCCAGCAGTCTGGACAGGGCCCGCTACAATGAGCAGTTCTTC. The encoded protein is CASSLDRARYNEQFF.

This chain connects TRBV5-6 to TRBJ2-1, with 9 bases identical to TRBD1. After removal of 4 bases from V and 5 bases from J, the junction contained 4 bases not matched to a gene. The V gene's germline CDR1 is SGHDT and CDR2 YYEEEE. CDR3 size: 14 residues. The DNA for the CDR3 is TGTGCCAGCAGCACACAGGGGGCCGACAATGAGCAGTTCTTC. It translates to CASSTQGADNEQFF. Looking up the rest from reference TRBV5-6 and TRBJ2-1 gives the full variable domain: DAGVTQSPTHLIKTRGQQVTLRCSPKSGHDTVSWYQQALGQGPQFIFQYYEEEERQRGNFPDRFSGHQFPNYSSELNVNALLLGDSALYLCASSTQGADNEQFFGPGTRLTVL.

The genes are TRBV7-8 and TRBJ2-1; no firm D call. V gave up 5 bases and J gave up 0 bases, with 5 bases separating them. CDR1 and CDR2 (germline): SGHVS, FQNEAQ. This CDR3 spans 13 amino acids. CDR3 in amino acids: CASSPSSYNEQFF. For the CDR3, the DNA is TGTGCCAGCAGCCCTAGCTCCTACAATGAGCAGTTCTTC.

J is TRBJ1-5 and V is TRBV7-9; D ambiguous. Per germline, CDR1 SEHNR and CDR2 FQNEAQ (reference sequence). Trimming shortened V by 5 bases and J by 7 bases, and 9 bases separated the two germline ends. CDR3 size: 12 residues. CDR3 DNA: TGTGCCAGCAGCCCCACTGAGCAGCCCCAGCATTTT. This sequence encodes CASSPTEQPQHF.

V usage is TRBV2 and J usage is TRBJ1-2; no clear D gene. CDR3 length equals 13 residues. Germline V gives CDR1 SNHLY, CDR2 FYNNEI. V dropped 6 bases and J dropped 0 bases, with 8 bases sitting between them. CDR3 sequence (DNA): TGTGCCAGCAGAGCCAGGACTAACTATGGCTACACCTTC. Amino acid sequence: CASRARTNYGYTF.

The J gene is TRBJ2-4, the V gene TRBV7-9; no firm D call. Trimming removed 5 bases from V and 2 bases from J, with 19 bases in between. This CDR3 is 17 amino acids long. The germline V gene has CDR1 SEHNR and CDR2 FQNEAQ (reference sequence). CDR3 loop: CASSDTALTVSKNIQYF. Written as DNA, the CDR3 is TGTGCCAGCAGCGACACCGCCCTGACGGTGTCCAAAAACATTCAGTACTTC. Variable domain in full (rest from reference TRBV7-9 and TRBJ2-4): DTGVSQNPRHKITKRGQNVTFRCDPISEHNRLYWYRQTLGQGPEFLTYFQNEAQLEKSRLLSDRFSAERPKGSFSTLEIQRTEQGDSAMYLCASSDTALTVSKNIQYFGAGTRLSVL.

The V and J genes are TRBV30 and TRBJ2-1, with D possibly TRBD1 on 5 matching bases. V lost 0 bases and J lost 7, with 7 bases in between. The CDR3 has 12 amino acids. The germline V gene encodes CDR1 GTSNPN and CDR2 SVGIG (reference sequence). The CDR3 region has the DNA TGTGCCTGGAGTGTTAAGGGGAATGAGCAGTTCTTC. Amino acids: CAWSVKGNEQFF. Supplemented by reference TRBV30 and TRBJ2-1, the full variable domain reads SQTIHQWPATLVQPVGSPLSLECTVEGTSNPNLYWYRQAAGRGLQLLFYSVGIGQISSEVPQNLSASRPQDRQFILSSKKLLLSDSGFYLCAWSVKGNEQFFGPGTRLTVL.

The chain recombines TRBV9 with TRBJ2-6; TRBD1 aligns across 10 bases. The CDR3 contains 18 residues. Germline CDR1 reads SGDLS; CDR2 reads YYNGEE. V was pared by 3 bases and J by 2 bases, with 8 bases of the junction left unmatched. The CDR3 protein is CASSGMGQGQAGANVLTF. The CDR3 DNA reads TGTGCCAGCAGCGGGATGGGACAGGGGCAAGCTGGGGCCAACGTCCTGACTTTC.

The chain uses TRBV7-2 and TRBJ1-5, with 8 bases fitting TRBD1. Germline V gives CDR1 SGHTA, CDR2 FQGNSA. The ends lost 5 bases at V and 5 bases at J; junction bases unmatched: 8. This CDR3 spans 15 amino acids. CDR3 bases: TGTGCCAGCAGCGTGGGGGACAGGACCTATCAGCCCCAGCATTTT. This gives the protein CASSVGDRTYQPQHF.

The genes are TRBV4-2 and TRBJ2-3; D is unclear. With 1 base removed from V and 4 bases from J, the gap between germline ends came to 6 bases. Germline loops: CDR1 LGHNA, CDR2 YNFKEQ. The CDR3 is made up of 13 amino acids. In DNA, the CDR3 is TGTGCCAGCAGCCAAGGGCCAGCAGATACGCAGTATTTT. It specifies CASSQGPADTQYF.

This chain uses TRBV4-1 with TRBJ1-1; D may be TRBD1 (5 bases). The CDR3 covers 15 residues. V was shortened by 3 bases and J by 5 bases, with 16 bases between the two germline ends. Germline V gene sequence: CDR1 MGHRA, CDR2 YSYEKL. CDR3 in amino acids: CASSQDPVGGTEAFF. DNA for the CDR3: TGCGCCAGCAGCCAGGACCCGGTGGGGGGGACTGAAGCTTTCTTT.

The chain employs TRBV7-2 and TRBJ1-5; no firm D call. The CDR3 sequence is 12 residues long. Trimming stripped 1 base from V and 14 bases from J, with 12 bases between. Germline V gives CDR1 SGHTA, CDR2 FQGNSA. In DNA, the CDR3 is TGTGCCAGCAGCTTAGAAGTGGGCGGGGAGCATTTT. Translating it yields CASSLEVGGEHF.

DNA of the CDR3: TGTGCCAGCAGTGAACCTGCACAGATAAATCAGCCCCAGCATTTT. Its protein is CASSEPAQINQPQHF. This chain links TRBV2 with TRBJ1-5; D is undetermined. Germline V lookup: CDR1 SNHLY, CDR2 FYNNEI. This CDR3 has 15 amino acids. The ends were cut back, 2 bases at V and 4 bases at J, with 12 bases in the middle.

The chain employs TRBV19 and TRBJ1-2, with D perhaps matching TRBD1 (5 bases). This CDR3 has 13 residues. The germline CDR1 and CDR2 sequences are LNHDA and SQIVND (reference sequence). V lost 5 bases and J 2 bases, leaving 9 bases between the germline ends. DNA of the CDR3: TGTGCCAGTAGTGCCCCAGGGAACTATGGCTACACCTTC. Its protein is CASSAPGNYGYTF. The full variable domain, in which reference TRBV19 and TRBJ1-2 provide the parts outside the CDR3, is DGGITQSPKYLFRKEGQNVTLSCEQNLNHDAMYWYRQDPGQGLRLIYYSQIVNDFQKGDIAEGYSVSREKKESFPLTVTSAQKNPTAFYLCASSAPGNYGYTFGSGTRLTVV.

In this sample, this clone turned up once. The CDR3 reads CASSAGGTGELFF. DNA of the CDR3: TGTGCCAGCAGCGCCGGAGGGACCGGGGAGCTGTTTTTT. This chain links TRBV13 with TRBJ2-2, with D tentatively TRBD2 (6 bases). V lost 5 bases to trimming and J lost 5 bases, with 9 bases between them. Germline CDR1 reads PRHDT; CDR2 reads FYEKMQ (reference sequence). CDR3 size: 13 residues.

CDR3 protein: CASSLAGGIGETQYF. The CDR3 nucleotides read TGTGCCAGCAGCTTAGCAGGGGGCATAGGGGAGACCCAGTACTTC. The chain has TRBV7-2 and TRBJ2-5; 7 positions agree with TRBD1. The CDR3 has 15 amino acids. Germline CDR1 and CDR2: SGHTA and FQGNSA. V lost 0 bases to trimming and J lost 5 bases; unmatched junction nucleotides: 6.

The chain carries TRBV5-1 and TRBJ1-3; TRBD1 agrees at 7 bases. The CDR3 length is 15 residues. V lost 3 bases to trimming and J lost 0 bases; unmatched junction nucleotides: 3. Per the germline V gene, CDR1 is SGHRS and CDR2 is YFSETQ. Here the CDR3 DNA reads TGCGCCAGCAGCTCCCGACAGGGCTCTGGAAACACCATATATTTT. Amino acids: CASSSRQGSGNTIYF. The full variable domain, its missing parts supplied by reference TRBV5-1 and TRBJ1-3, is KAGVTQTPRYLIKTRGQQVTLSCSPISGHRSVSWYQQTPGQGLQFLFEYFSETQRNKGNFPGRFSGRQFSNSRSEMNVSTLELGDSALYLCASSSRQGSGNTIYFGEGSWLTVV.

V usage is TRBV7-2 and J usage is TRBJ1-5, with a weak D call TRBD1 (6 bases). The CDR3 runs to 15 residues. With 5 bases removed from V and 7 bases from J, the gap between germline ends came to 18 bases. Germline CDR1 and CDR2: SGHTA and FQGNSA. The CDR3 DNA is TGTGCCAGCAGCAAAGTGAGGGACACCTTACAGCCCCAGCATTTT. This codes for CASSKVRDTLQPQHF. Using reference TRBV7-2 and TRBJ1-5 for the parts outside the CDR3, the full variable domain is GAGVSQSPSNKVTEKGKDVELRCDPISGHTALYWYRQSLGQGLEFLIYFQGNSAPDKSGLPSDRFSAERTGGSVSTLTIQRTQQEDSAVYLCASSKVRDTLQPQHFGDGTRLSIL.

The V call is TRBV30, the J call TRBJ1-4; weak D call: TRBD1 (5 bases). The germline gives CDR1 GTSNPN, CDR2 SVGIG (reference sequence). Trimming removed 0 bases at V and 7 bases at J, with 12 bases between. This CDR3 has 14 residues. The CDR3 loop reads CAWSVAAGSEKLFF. Written as DNA, the CDR3 is TGTGCCTGGAGTGTTGCGGCAGGGTCTGAAAAACTGTTTTTT.